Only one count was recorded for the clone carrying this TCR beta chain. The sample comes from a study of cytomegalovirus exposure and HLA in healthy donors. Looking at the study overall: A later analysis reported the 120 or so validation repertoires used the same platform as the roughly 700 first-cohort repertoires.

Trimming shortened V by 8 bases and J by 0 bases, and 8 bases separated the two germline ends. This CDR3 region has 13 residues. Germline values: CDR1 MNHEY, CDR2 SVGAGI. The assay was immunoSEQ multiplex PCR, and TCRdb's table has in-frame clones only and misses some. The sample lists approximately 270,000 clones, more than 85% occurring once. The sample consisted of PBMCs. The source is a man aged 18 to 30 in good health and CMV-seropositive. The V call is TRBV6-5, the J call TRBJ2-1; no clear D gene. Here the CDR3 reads CASRRSSYNEQFF. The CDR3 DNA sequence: TGTGCCAGCCGCAGGAGCTCCTACAATGAGCAGTTCTTC.